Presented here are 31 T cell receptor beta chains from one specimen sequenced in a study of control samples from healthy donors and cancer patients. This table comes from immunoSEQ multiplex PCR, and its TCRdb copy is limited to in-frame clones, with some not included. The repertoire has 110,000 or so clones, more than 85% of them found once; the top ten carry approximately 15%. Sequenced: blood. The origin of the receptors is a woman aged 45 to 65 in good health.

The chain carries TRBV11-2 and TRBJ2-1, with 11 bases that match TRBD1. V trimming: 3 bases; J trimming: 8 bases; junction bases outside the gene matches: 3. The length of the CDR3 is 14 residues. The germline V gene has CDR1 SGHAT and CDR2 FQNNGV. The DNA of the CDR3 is TGTGCCAGCAGCTTCGGACAGGGGGCTTATGAGCAGTTCTTC. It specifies CASSFGQGAYEQFF.

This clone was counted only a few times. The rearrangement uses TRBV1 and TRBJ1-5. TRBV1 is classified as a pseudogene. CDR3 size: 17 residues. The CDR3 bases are TGCACCAGCAGCCAAGACAACGTTAGAGGATGTAATCAGCCCCAGCATTTT. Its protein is CTSSQDNVRGCNQPQHF.

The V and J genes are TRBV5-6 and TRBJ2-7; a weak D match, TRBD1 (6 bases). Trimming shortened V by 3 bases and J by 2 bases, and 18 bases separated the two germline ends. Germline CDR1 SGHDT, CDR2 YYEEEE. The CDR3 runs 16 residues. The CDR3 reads CASSWRIRGGPYEQYV. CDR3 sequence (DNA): TGTGCCAGCAGCTGGAGAATCAGGGGCGGCCCCTACGAGCAGTACGTC.

The CDR3 nucleotides are TGCGCCAGCAGCTTGGACGGAACCTATTCACCCCTCCACTTT. As protein: CASSLDGTYSPLHF. The genes are TRBV5-1 and TRBJ1-6; D is unresolved. V lost 0 bases and J 8 bases, leaving 9 bases between the germline ends. The CDR3 runs 14 residues. Germline CDR1 SGHRS, CDR2 YFSETQ.

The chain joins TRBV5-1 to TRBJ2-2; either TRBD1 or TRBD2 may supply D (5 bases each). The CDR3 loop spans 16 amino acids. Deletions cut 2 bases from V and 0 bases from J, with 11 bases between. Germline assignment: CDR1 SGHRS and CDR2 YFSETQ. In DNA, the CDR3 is TGCGCCAGCAGCTTATCGGGACGGACGAACACCGGGGAGCTGTTTTTT. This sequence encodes CASSLSGRTNTGELFF. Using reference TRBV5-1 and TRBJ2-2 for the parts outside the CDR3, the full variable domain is KAGVTQTPRYLIKTRGQQVTLSCSPISGHRSVSWYQQTPGQGLQFLFEYFSETQRNKGNFPGRFSGRQFSNSRSEMNVSTLELGDSALYLCASSLSGRTNTGELFFGEGSRLTVL.

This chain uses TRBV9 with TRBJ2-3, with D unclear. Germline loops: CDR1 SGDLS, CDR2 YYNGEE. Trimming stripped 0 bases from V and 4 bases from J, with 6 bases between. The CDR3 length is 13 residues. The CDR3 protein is CASSVALPDTQYF. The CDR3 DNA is TGTGCCAGCAGCGTAGCGCTCCCAGATACGCAGTATTTT.

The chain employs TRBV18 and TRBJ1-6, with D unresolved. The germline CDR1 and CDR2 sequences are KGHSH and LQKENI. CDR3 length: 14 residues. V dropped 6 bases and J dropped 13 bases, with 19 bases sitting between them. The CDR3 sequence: CASSQNEGKIPLHF. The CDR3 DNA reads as TGTGCCAGCTCCCAGAATGAGGGCAAAATTCCCCTCCACTTT.

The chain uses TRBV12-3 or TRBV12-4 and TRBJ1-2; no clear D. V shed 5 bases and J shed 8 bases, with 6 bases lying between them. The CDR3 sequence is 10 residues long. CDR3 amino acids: CASSLGGYTF. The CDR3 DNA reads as TGTGCCAGCAGTCTAGGGGGCTACACCTTC.

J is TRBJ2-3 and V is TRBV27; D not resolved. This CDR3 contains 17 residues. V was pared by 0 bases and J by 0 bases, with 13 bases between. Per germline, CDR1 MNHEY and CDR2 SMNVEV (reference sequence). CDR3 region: CASSLSRTRVSTDTQYF. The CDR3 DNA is TGTGCCAGCAGTTTATCCCGGACGAGAGTTAGCACAGATACGCAGTATTTT.

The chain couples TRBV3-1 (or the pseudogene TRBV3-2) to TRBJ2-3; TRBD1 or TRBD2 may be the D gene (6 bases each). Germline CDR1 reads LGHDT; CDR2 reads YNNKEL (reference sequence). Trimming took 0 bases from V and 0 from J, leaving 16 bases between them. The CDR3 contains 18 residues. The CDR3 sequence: CASSQDQEGGLSTDTQYF. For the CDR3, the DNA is TGTGCCAGCAGCCAAGATCAGGAGGGGGGCCTCAGCACAGATACGCAGTATTTT.

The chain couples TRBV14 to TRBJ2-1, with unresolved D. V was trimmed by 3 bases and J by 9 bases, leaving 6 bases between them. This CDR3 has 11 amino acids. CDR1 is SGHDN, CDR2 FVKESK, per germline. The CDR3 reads CASSHISEQFF. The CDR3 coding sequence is TGTGCCAGCAGCCATATTAGTGAGCAGTTCTTC.

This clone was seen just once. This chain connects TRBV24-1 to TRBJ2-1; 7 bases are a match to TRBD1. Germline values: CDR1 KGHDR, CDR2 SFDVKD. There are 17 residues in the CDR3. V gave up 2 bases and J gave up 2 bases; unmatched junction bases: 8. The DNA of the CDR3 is TGTGCCACCAGTGATTGGGGGCAGGGGGTCCCCTACAATGAGCAGTTCTTC. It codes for CATSDWGQGVPYNEQFF.

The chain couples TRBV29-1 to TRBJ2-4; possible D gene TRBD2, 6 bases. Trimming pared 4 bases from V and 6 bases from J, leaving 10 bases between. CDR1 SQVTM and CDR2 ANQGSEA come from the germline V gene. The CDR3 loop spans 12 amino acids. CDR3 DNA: TGCAGCGTTGGGGGAGGCTCAAACATTCAGTACTTC. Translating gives CSVGGGSNIQYF.

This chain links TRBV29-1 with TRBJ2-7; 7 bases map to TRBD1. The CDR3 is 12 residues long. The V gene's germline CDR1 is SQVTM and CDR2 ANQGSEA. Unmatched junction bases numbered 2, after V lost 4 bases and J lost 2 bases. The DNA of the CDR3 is TGCAGCGTTGGACAGGGAGCCTACGAGCAGTACTTC. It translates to CSVGQGAYEQYF.

The CDR3: CASSFQAGGPDTQYF. The CDR3 DNA reads as TGTGCCAGCAGCTTCCAAGCGGGAGGACCAGATACGCAGTATTTT. The chain joins TRBV7-2 to TRBJ2-3; 9 nucleotides line up with TRBD2. Unmatched junction bases numbered 5, after V lost 3 bases and J lost 4 bases. This CDR3 contains 15 residues. Germline V gene data show CDR1 as SGHTA and CDR2 as FQGNSA.

The CDR3 region has the DNA TGTGCCAGCAGCCGAACCGGGACTTCCAAAGAGACCCAGTACTTC. Its translation is CASSRTGTSKETQYF. The chain has TRBV5-4 and TRBJ2-5; tentative D call: TRBD2 (6 bases). The CDR3 runs 15 residues. From germline, CDR1 is SGHNT and CDR2 YYREEE (reference sequence). Trimming took 4 bases from V and 3 from J, leaving 16 bases between them. Supplemented by reference TRBV5-4 and TRBJ2-5, the full variable domain reads ETGVTQSPTHLIKTRGQQVTLRCSSQSGHNTVSWYQQALGQGPQFIFQYYREEENGRGNFPPRFSGLQFPNYSSELNVNALELDDSALYLCASSRTGTSKETQYFGPGTRLLVL.

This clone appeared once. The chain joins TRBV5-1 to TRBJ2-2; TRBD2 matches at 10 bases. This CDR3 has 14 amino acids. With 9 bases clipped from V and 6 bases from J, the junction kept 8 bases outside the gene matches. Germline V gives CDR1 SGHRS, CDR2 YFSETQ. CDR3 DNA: TGCGCCACCGAAAGGACTAGCGGCGCCGGGGAGCTGTTTTTT. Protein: CATERTSGAGELFF.

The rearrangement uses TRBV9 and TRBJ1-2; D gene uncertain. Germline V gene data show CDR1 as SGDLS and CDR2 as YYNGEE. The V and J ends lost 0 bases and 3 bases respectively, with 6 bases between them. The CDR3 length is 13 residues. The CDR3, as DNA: TGTGCCAGCAGCGTAGGGGGAGACTATGGCTACACCTTC. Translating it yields CASSVGGDYGYTF.

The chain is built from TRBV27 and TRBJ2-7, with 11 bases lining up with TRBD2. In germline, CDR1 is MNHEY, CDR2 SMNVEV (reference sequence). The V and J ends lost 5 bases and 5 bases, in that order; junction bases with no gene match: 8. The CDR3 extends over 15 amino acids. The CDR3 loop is CASSPASGGPHEQYF. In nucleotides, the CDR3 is TGTGCCAGCAGTCCTGCTAGCGGGGGGCCCCACGAGCAGTACTTC.

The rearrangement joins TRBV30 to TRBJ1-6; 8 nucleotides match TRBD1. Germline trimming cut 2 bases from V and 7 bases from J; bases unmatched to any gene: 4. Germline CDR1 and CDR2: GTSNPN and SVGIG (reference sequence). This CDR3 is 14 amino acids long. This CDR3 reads CAWSIDRGNSPLHF. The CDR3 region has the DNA TGTGCCTGGAGTATCGACAGGGGAAATTCACCCCTCCACTTT.

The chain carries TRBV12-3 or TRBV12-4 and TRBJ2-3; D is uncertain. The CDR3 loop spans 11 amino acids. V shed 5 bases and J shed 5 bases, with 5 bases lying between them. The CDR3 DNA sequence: TGTGCCAGCAGTAGGGTAGATACGCAGTATTTT. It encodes CASSRVDTQYF.

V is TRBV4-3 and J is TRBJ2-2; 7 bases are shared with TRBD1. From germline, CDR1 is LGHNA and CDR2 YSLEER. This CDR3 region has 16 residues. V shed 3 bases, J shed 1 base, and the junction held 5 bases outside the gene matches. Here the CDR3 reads CASSHLGQLNTGELFF. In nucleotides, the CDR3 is TGCGCCAGCAGCCACTTGGGACAGCTGAACACCGGGGAGCTGTTTTTT.

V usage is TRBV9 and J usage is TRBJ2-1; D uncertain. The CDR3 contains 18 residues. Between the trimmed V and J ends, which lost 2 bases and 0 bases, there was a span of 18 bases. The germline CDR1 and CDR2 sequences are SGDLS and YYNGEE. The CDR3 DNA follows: TGTGCCAGCAGCGTTTTGCCTACGATGAAGAGCTCCTACAATGAGCAGTTCTTC. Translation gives CASSVLPTMKSSYNEQFF. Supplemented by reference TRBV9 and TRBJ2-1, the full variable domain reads DSGVTQTPKHLITATGQRVTLRCSPRSGDLSVYWYQQSLDQGLQFLIQYYNGEERAKGNILERFSAQQFPDLHSELNLSSLELGDSALYFCASSVLPTMKSSYNEQFFGPGTRLTVL.

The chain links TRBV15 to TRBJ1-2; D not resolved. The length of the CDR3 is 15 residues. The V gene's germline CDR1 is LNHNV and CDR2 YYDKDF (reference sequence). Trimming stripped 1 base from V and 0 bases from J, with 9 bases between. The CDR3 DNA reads TGTGCCACCAGCAGAGGACTGCAGGCTAACTATGGCTACACCTTC. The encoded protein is CATSRGLQANYGYTF.

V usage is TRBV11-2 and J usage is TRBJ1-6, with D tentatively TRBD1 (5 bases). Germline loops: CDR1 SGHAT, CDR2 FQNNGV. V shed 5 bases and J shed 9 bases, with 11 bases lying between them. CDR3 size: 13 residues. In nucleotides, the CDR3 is TGTGCCAGCAGCCCACGCGGGGGTTCACCCCTCCACTTT. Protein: CASSPRGGSPLHF.

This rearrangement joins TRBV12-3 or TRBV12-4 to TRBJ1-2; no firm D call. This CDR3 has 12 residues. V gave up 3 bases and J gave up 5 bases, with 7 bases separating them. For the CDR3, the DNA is TGTGCCAGCAGTTTGTCAGTTTATGGCTACACCTTC. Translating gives CASSLSVYGYTF.

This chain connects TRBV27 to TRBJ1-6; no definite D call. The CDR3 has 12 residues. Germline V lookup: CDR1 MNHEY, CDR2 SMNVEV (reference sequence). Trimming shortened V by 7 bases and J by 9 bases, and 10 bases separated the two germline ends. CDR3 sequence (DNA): TGTGCCAGCATGCGCCCGGGTTCACCCCTCCACTTT. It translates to CASMRPGSPLHF.

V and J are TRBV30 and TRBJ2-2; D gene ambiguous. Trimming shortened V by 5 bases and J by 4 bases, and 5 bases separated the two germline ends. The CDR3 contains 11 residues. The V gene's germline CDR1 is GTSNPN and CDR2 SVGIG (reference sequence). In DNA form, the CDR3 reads TGTGCCTGGGGCCCCACCGGGGAGCTGTTTTTT. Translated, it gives CAWGPTGELFF.

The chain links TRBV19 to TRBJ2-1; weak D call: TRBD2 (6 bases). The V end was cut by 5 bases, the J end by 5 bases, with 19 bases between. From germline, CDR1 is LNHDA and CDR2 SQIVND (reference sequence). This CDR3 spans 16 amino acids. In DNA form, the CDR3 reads TGTGCCAGTAGTTCCCATAGCGGACTCGCTAACAATGAGCAGTTCTTC. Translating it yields CASSSHSGLANNEQFF.

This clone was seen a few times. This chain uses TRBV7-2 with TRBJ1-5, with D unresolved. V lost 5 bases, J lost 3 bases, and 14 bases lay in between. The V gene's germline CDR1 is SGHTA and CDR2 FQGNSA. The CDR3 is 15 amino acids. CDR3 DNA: TGTGCCAGCAGCCCGACACCTGGGAACAATCAGCCCCAGCATTTT. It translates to CASSPTPGNNQPQHF.

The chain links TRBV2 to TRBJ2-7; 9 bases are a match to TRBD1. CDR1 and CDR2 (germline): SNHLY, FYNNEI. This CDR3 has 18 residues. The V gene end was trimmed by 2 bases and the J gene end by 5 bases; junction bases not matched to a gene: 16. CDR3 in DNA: TGTGCCAGCAGTGAATCTAGGGACAGGGCCCCTCAACTAGACGAGCAGTACTTC. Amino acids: CASSESRDRAPQLDEQYF.